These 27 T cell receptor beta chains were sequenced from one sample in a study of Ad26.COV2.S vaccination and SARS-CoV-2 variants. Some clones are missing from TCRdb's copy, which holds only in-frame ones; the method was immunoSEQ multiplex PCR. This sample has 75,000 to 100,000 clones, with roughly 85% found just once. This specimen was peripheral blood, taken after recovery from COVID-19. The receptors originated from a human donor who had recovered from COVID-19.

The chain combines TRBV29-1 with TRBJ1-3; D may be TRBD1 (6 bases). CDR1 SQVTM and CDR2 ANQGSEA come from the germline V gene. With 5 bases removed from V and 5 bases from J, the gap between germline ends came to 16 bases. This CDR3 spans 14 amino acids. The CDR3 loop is CSVSDYRARNTIYF. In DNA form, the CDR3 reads TGCAGCGTTTCAGATTACAGGGCCCGAAACACCATATATTTT.

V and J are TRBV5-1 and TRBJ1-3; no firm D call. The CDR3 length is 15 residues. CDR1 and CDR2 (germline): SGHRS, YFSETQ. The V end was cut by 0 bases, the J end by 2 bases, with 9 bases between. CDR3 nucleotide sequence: TGCGCCAGCAGCTTGGGACAATCGGCTGGAAACACCATATATTTT. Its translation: CASSLGQSAGNTIYF. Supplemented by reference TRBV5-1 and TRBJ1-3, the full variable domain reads KAGVTQTPRYLIKTRGQQVTLSCSPISGHRSVSWYQQTPGQGLQFLFEYFSETQRNKGNFPGRFSGRQFSNSRSEMNVSTLELGDSALYLCASSLGQSAGNTIYFGEGSWLTVV.

The CDR3 spells CAIRTGLSQPQHF. Written as DNA, the CDR3 is TGTGCCATCAGAACAGGGTTAAGTCAGCCCCAGCATTTT. The genes are TRBV10-3 and TRBJ1-5; D might be TRBD1 (6 bases). This CDR3 spans 13 amino acids. Germline V lookup: CDR1 ENHRY, CDR2 SYGVKD. V was trimmed by 6 bases and J by 6 bases, leaving 12 bases between them.

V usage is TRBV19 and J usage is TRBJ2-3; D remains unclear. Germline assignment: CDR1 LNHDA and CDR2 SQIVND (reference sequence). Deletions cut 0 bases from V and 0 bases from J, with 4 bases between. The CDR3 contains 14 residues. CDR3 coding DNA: TGTGCCAGTAGTATAGACTATAGCACAGATACGCAGTATTTT. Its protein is CASSIDYSTDTQYF.

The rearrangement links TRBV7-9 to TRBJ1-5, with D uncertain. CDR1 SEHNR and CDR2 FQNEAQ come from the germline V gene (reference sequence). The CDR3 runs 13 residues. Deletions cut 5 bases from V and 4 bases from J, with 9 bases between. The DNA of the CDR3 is TGTGCCAGCAGCGCCGGTAATAATCAGCCCCAGCATTTT. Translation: CASSAGNNQPQHF.

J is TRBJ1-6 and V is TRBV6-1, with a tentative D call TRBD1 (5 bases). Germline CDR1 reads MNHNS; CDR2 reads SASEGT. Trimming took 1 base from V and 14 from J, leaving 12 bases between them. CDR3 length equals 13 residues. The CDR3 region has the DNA TGTGCCAGCAGTGAAGTCGGGACTAACACCCTCCACTTT. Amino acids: CASSEVGTNTLHF.

This chain's CDR3 is CAISEFGGSEQFF. DNA for the CDR3: TGTGCCATCAGTGAGTTTGGCGGAAGTGAGCAGTTCTTC. The chain joins TRBV10-3 to TRBJ2-1; D uncertain. CDR1 is ENHRY and CDR2 is SYGVKD in the germline V gene. The CDR3 loop spans 13 amino acids. The ends were cut back, 1 base at V and 9 bases at J, with 10 bases in the middle.

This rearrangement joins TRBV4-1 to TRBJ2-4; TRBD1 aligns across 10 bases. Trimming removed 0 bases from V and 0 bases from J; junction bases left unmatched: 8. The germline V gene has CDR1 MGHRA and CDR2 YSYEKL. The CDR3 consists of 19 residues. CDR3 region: CASSQDGGGQGRAKNIQYF. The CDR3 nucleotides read TGCGCCAGCAGCCAAGATGGGGGGGGACAGGGGCGAGCCAAAAACATTCAGTACTTC.

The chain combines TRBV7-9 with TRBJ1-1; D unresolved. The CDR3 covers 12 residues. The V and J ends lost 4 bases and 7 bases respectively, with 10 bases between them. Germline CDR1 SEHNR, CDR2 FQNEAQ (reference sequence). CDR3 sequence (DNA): TGTGCCAGCAGCTGGGCGGGGAGTGAAGCTTTCTTT. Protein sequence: CASSWAGSEAFF.

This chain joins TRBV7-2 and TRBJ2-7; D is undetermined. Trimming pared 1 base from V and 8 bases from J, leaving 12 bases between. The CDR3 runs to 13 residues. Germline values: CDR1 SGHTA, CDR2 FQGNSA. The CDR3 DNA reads TGTGCCAGCAGCTTAGGGATAGATAGACAGCAGTACTTC. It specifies CASSLGIDRQQYF.

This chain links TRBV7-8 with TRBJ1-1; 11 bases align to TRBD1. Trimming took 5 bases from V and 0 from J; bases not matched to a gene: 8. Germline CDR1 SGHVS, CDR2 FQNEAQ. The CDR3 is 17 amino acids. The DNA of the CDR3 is TGTGCCAGCAGCCCAGGGACAGGGGGTCCCTTGAACACTGAAGCTTTCTTT. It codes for CASSPGTGGPLNTEAFF. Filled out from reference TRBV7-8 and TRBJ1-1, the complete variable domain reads GAGVSQSPRYKVAKRGQDVALRCDPISGHVSLFWYQQALGQGPEFLTYFQNEAQLDKSGLPSDRFFAERPEGSVSTLKIQRTQQEDSAVYLCASSPGTGGPLNTEAFFGQGTRLTVV.

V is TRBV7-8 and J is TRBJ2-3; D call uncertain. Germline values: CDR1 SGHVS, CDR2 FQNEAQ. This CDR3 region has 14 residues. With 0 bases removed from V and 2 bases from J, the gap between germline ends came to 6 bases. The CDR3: CASSLAQVTDTQYF. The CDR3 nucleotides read TGTGCCAGCAGCTTAGCGCAAGTCACAGATACGCAGTATTTT.

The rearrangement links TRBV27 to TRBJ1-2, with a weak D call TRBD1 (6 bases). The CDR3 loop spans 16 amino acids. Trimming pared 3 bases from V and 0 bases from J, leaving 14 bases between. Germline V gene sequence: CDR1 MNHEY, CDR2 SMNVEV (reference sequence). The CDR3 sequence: CASSFGRGETNYGYTF. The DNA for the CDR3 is TGTGCCAGCAGTTTTGGCAGGGGAGAAACTAACTATGGCTACACCTTC.

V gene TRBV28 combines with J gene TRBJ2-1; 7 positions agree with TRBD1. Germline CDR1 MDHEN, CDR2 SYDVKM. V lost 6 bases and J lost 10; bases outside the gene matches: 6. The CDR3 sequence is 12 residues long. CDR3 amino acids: CASSPPGQEQFF. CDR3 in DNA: TGTGCCAGCAGCCCCCCGGGACAGGAGCAGTTCTTC.

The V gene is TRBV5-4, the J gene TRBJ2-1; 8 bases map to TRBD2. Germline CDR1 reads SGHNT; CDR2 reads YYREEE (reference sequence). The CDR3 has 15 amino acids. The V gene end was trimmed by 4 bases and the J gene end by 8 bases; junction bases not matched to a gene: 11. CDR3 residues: CASSRASGLGDEQFF. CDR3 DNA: TGTGCCAGCAGCCGGGCTAGCGGGCTTGGGGATGAGCAGTTCTTC.

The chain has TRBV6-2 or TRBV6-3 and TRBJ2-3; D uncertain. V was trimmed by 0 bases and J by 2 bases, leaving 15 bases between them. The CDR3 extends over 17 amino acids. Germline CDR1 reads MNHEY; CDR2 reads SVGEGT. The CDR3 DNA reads TGTGCCAGCAGTTACTCTCAGCGAGAAAGCTTCACAGATACGCAGTATTTT. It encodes CASSYSQRESFTDTQYF.

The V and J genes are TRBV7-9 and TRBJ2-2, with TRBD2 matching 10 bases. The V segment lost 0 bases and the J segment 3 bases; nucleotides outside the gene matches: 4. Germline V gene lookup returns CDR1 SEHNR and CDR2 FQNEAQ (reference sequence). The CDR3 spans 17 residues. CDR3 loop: CASSLAGSGRYTGELFF. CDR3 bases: TGTGCCAGCAGCTTAGCGGGTAGCGGGAGGTACACCGGGGAGCTGTTTTTT.

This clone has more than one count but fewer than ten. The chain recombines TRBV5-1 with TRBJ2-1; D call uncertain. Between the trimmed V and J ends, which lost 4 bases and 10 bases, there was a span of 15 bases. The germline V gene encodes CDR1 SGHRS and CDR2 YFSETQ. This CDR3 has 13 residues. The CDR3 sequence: CASSIRPPNEQFF. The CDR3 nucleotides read TGCGCCAGCAGCATCCGTCCCCCAAACGAGCAGTTCTTC.

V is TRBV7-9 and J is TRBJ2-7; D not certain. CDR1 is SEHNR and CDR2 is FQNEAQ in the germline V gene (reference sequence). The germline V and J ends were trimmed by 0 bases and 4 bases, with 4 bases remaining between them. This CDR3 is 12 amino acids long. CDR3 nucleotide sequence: TGTGCCAGCAGCTTAGCAGAGTACGAGCAGTACTTC. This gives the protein CASSLAEYEQYF.

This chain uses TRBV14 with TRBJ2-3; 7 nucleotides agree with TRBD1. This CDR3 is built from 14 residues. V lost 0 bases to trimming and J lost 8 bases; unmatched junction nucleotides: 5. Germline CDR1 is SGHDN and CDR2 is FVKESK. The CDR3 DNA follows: TGTGCCAGCAGCCAAGAGGCGACAGGGATTACGCAGTATTTT. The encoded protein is CASSQEATGITQYF.

The CDR3 spells CASTSSPDYEQYF. The DNA for the CDR3 is TGTGCCAGCACATCTTCTCCTGACTACGAGCAGTACTTC. This chain links TRBV2 with TRBJ2-7, with D uncertain. The germline V gene encodes CDR1 SNHLY and CDR2 FYNNEI. The V end lost 7 bases, the J end lost 3 bases, and 13 bases lay between the germline ends. The CDR3 is 13 amino acids.

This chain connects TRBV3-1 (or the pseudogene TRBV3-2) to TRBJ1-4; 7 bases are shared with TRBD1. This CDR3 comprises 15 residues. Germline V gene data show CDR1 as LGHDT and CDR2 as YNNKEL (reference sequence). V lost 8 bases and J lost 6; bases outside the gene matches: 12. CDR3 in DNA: TGTGCCAGCCGGGACAGCTGGCAACTGGATGAAAAACTGTTTTTT. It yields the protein CASRDSWQLDEKLFF.

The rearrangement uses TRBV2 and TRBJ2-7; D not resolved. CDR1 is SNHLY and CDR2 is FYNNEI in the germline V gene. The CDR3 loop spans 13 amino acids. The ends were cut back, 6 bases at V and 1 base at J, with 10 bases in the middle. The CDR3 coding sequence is TGTGCCAGCAGAACAGATGAATCCTACGAGCAGTACTTC. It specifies CASRTDESYEQYF.

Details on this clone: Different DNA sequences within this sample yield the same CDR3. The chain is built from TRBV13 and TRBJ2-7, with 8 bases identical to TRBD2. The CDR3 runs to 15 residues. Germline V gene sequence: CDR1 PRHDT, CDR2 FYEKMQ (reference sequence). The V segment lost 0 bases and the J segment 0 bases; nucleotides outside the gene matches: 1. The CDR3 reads CASSLGLAGSYEQYF. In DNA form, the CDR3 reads TGTGCCAGCAGCTTAGGCCTAGCGGGCTCCTACGAGCAGTACTTC.

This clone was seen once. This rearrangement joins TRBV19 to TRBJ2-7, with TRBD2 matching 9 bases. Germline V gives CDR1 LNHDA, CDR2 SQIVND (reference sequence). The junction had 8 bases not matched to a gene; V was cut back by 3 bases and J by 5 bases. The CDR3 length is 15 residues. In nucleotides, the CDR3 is TGTGCCAGTAGTATGGGCGGGAGGGCCCCTCACGAGCAGTACTTC. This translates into CASSMGGRAPHEQYF.

The CDR3 sequence: CASSKNRYTEAFF. The CDR3 DNA is TGTGCCAGCAGTAAAAACAGGTACACTGAAGCTTTCTTT. The V and J genes are TRBV27 and TRBJ1-1; a possible D gene is TRBD1 (5 bases). The CDR3 totals 13 residues. Trimming took off 5 bases at V and 3 bases at J, with 10 bases between the two ends. The germline gives CDR1 MNHEY, CDR2 SMNVEV (reference sequence).

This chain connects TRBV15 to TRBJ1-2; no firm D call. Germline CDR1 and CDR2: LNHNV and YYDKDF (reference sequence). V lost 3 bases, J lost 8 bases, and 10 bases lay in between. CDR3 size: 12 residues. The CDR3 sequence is CATSRDLGGYTF. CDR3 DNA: TGTGCCACCAGCAGGGACCTAGGCGGCTACACCTTC. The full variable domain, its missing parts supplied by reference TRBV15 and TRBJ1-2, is DAMVIQNPRYQVTQFGKPVTLSCSQTLNHNVMYWYQQKSSQAPKLLFHYYDKDFNNEADTPDNFQSRRPNTSFCFLDIRSPGLGDTAMYLCATSRDLGGYTFGSGTRLTVV.